Sequencing of this TCR beta chain was carried out in a study of shared clonotypes between healthy human individuals. Background on the study: There were three CD4 naive, three CD4 memory, two CD8 naive and one CD8 memory plates per donor.

Details on this clone: The antigen remains undetermined.

Positive CCR7 selection of CD45RO-negative cells yielded the naive CD8 cells, and terminally differentiated effector memory CD45RA+ cells were excluded. General observations from the study: It was the non-shared clonotypes that had lower generation probabilities than clonotypes shared by all four donors.

Using immunoSEQ multiplex PCR, the repertoire was profiled, and TCRdb retains in-frame clones only, with some absent. The sample records more than 2 million clones, about 95% being singletons. The source of this sequence is a man aged 18 to 35 in good health. The sample comprised naive CD8+ T cells sorted from blood.

In DNA form, the CDR3 reads TGTGCCAGCAGCCCGCATTCAACGGATACGCAGTATTTT. Translated: CASSPHSTDTQYF. The V call is TRBV7-3, the J call TRBJ2-3; no definite D call. The germline gives CDR1 SGHTA, CDR2 FQGTGA. The V end lost 5 bases, the J end lost 6 bases, and 12 bases lay between the germline ends. CDR3 size: 13 residues.